This passage covers 32 T cell receptor beta chains from one sample sequenced in a study of PD-L1 blockade in urothelial cancer. Repertoires were generated with immunoSEQ multiplex PCR, while TCRdb's copy carries only in-frame clones and drops some. Among some 57,000 clones listed, about four fifths were seen once. Described time point: pretreatment peripheral blood. Specimen: PBMCs, collected around atezolizumab (anti-PD-L1) treatment. Receptors were obtained from a man aged 45-65 years with urothelial cancer.

This clone was recorded once. The chain is built from TRBV6-1 and TRBJ1-3; tentatively, D is TRBD1 (6 bases). Trimming left V 0 bases short and J 4 bases short, with 7 bases between. Germline-derived CDR1 and CDR2 are MNHNS and SASEGT. This CDR3 contains 14 residues. In DNA, the CDR3 is TGTGCCAGCAGTGAAGCGGGGGCCGGAAACACCATATATTTT. Residues: CASSEAGAGNTIYF.

The gene calls are TRBV12-5 and TRBJ2-1; 11 bases map to TRBD2. This CDR3 contains 20 residues. Germline V lookup: CDR1 LGHNT, CDR2 FRNRAP. Losses at the gene ends were 3 bases for V and 4 bases for J; bases not matched to a gene: 17. The CDR3: CASGFIGLAGGRVGYNEQFF. The DNA of the CDR3 is TGTGCTAGTGGTTTTATCGGGCTAGCGGGAGGAAGGGTAGGGTACAATGAGCAGTTCTTC. The entire variable domain, with the rest obtained from reference TRBV12-5 and TRBJ2-1, is as follows: DARVTQTPRHKVTEMGQEVTMRCQPILGHNTVFWYRQTMMQGLELLAYFRNRAPLDDSGMPKDRFSAEMPDATLATLKIQPSEPRDSAVYFCASGFIGLAGGRVGYNEQFFGPGTRLTVL.

The rearrangement links TRBV9 to TRBJ1-2, with D possibly TRBD1 on 6 matching bases. V shed 5 bases and J shed 4 bases, with 9 bases lying between them. Germline V gene lookup returns CDR1 SGDLS and CDR2 YYNGEE. The CDR3 contains 12 residues. CDR3 in DNA: TGTGCCAGCAGTGCAGGGGTCTATGGCTACACCTTC. The encoded protein is CASSAGVYGYTF.

The chain joins TRBV4-3 to TRBJ2-1; 7 bases are a match to TRBD1. The junction had 2 bases not matched to a gene; V was cut back by 0 bases and J by 3 bases. The germline V gene encodes CDR1 LGHNA and CDR2 YSLEER. The CDR3 extends over 15 amino acids. CDR3 sequence (DNA): TGCGCCAGCAGCCAAGAAGGGGACAGCTACAATGAGCAGTTCTTC. It translates to CASSQEGDSYNEQFF.

V gene TRBV12-1 combines with J gene TRBJ1-2; TRBD1, the table's D call, lacks a check against the DNA. TRBV12-1 is an annotated pseudogene. The CDR3 extends over 11 amino acids. The CDR3: CASSFLAGYTF. The CDR3 nucleotides read TGTGCCAGCAGCTTTTTGGCTGGCTACACCTTC.

The CDR3 spells CASSDVMGLSYEQYF. CDR3 DNA: TGTGCCAGCAGTGACGTAATGGGGCTCTCCTACGAGCAGTACTTC. The chain carries TRBV6-1 and TRBJ2-7; D is possibly TRBD1 (5 bases). Germline-derived CDR1 and CDR2 are MNHNS and SASEGT. The V end lost 3 bases, the J end lost 0 bases, and 12 bases lay between the germline ends. The CDR3 has 15 amino acids.

The genes are TRBV6-5 and TRBJ1-5, with D hard to call. Trimming left V 0 bases short and J 3 bases short, with 9 bases between. This CDR3 is built from 15 residues. Germline values: CDR1 MNHEY, CDR2 SVGAGI. CDR3 sequence reads: CASSYSAGHNQPQHF. In DNA form, the CDR3 reads TGTGCCAGCAGTTACTCGGCAGGTCACAATCAGCCCCAGCATTTT.

The genes are TRBV5-6 and TRBJ1-5; D call uncertain. Looked up from germline, CDR1 is SGHDT and CDR2 is YYEEEE. V lost 1 base and J lost 2, with 10 bases in between. The CDR3 contains 15 residues. Here the CDR3 DNA reads TGTGCCAGCAGCTTGCGTAGATTTGGCAATCAGCCCCAGCATTTT. Protein sequence: CASSLRRFGNQPQHF.

The chain links TRBV5-1 to TRBJ2-7, with D unresolved. The CDR3 is made up of 13 amino acids. Looked up from germline, CDR1 is SGHRS and CDR2 is YFSETQ. V lost 7 bases and J 0 bases, leaving 11 bases between the germline ends. The chain's CDR3 is CASFPLNSYEQYF. CDR3 nucleotide sequence: TGCGCCAGCTTCCCCTTAAACTCCTACGAGCAGTACTTC.

The chain is built from TRBV4-3 and TRBJ2-3, with 9 nucleotides matching TRBD1. The germline V gene has CDR1 LGHNA and CDR2 YSLEER. The V segment lost 3 bases and the J segment 2 bases; nucleotides outside the gene matches: 6. The length of the CDR3 is 16 residues. As DNA, the CDR3 is TGCGCCAGCAGCCACGACGGACAGGGGAACACAGATACGCAGTATTTT. Its protein product is CASSHDGQGNTDTQYF.

The chain uses TRBV4-1 and TRBJ1-2; 9 positions match TRBD1. J gave up 7 bases and V 3 bases, and 15 bases lay outside the gene matches. The CDR3 loop spans 17 amino acids. Germline V gene sequence: CDR1 MGHRA, CDR2 YSYEKL. The CDR3, as DNA: TGCGCCAGCAGCCAGCCCCCTCGGACAGGGGATAGTGGTGGCTACACCTTC. Its translation: CASSQPPRTGDSGGYTF.

The CDR3 nucleotides read TGTGCCAGTAGTATCCGCGGCGGGAGGGACTACGAGCAGTACTTC. Amino acids: CASSIRGGRDYEQYF. The rearrangement uses TRBV19 and TRBJ2-7; TRBD2 matches 9 bases. Germline CDR1 and CDR2: LNHDA and SQIVND (reference sequence). The CDR3 is 15 residues long. The V and J ends lost 3 bases and 3 bases, in that order; junction bases with no gene match: 6.

This clone was counted only a few times. V usage is TRBV28 and J usage is TRBJ1-5; D unresolved. V lost 4 bases and J 6 bases, leaving 19 bases between the germline ends. The germline gives CDR1 MDHEN, CDR2 SYDVKM. There are 16 residues in the CDR3. Here the CDR3 reads CASSSSDSRGSQPQHF. CDR3 sequence (DNA): TGTGCCAGCAGTTCATCGGACTCCCGGGGTTCTCAGCCCCAGCATTTT.

The genes are TRBV2 and TRBJ1-6; D is perhaps TRBD1 (6 bases). CDR3 length equals 14 residues. Germline V gene data show CDR1 as SNHLY and CDR2 as FYNNEI. The V end lost 6 bases, the J end lost 1 base, and 7 bases lay between the germline ends. The CDR3 DNA is TGTGCCAGCAGACAGGGTTCCTATAATTCACCCCTCCACTTT. It specifies CASRQGSYNSPLHF.

This clone was counted between two and nine times. The chain uses TRBV27 and TRBJ2-2; 11 bases fit TRBD2. J lost 8 bases, V lost 5 bases, and 4 bases had no gene match. The CDR3 consists of 14 residues. Looked up from germline, CDR1 is MNHEY and CDR2 is SMNVEV (reference sequence). The CDR3: CASSPLAGVGELFF. The CDR3 nucleotides are TGTGCCAGCAGTCCACTAGCGGGAGTTGGGGAGCTGTTTTTT.

The chain uses TRBV15 and TRBJ2-1; weak D call: TRBD2 (6 bases). V was shortened by 3 bases and J by 6 bases, with 18 bases between the two germline ends. CDR3 length equals 16 residues. Germline V gene lookup returns CDR1 LNHNV and CDR2 YYDKDF (reference sequence). The CDR3 spells CATSRATRSSVNEQFF. Written as DNA, the CDR3 is TGTGCCACCAGCAGGGCGACTAGGTCCTCTGTCAATGAGCAGTTCTTC.

V and J are TRBV6-1 and TRBJ2-5, with 10 nucleotides matching TRBD2. The CDR3 sequence is 19 residues long. Germline V gene sequence: CDR1 MNHNS, CDR2 SASEGT. J was trimmed by 0 bases and V by 0 bases; bases with no gene match: 10. CDR3 amino acids: CASSEAQASGSVYQETQYF. CDR3 DNA sequence: TGTGCCAGCAGTGAAGCGCAGGCTAGCGGGAGCGTGTACCAAGAGACCCAGTACTTC.

This clone was recorded once. The J gene is TRBJ2-3, the V gene TRBV30; 10 nucleotides agree with TRBD2. Looked up from germline, CDR1 is GTSNPN and CDR2 is SVGIG (reference sequence). V lost 2 bases and J lost 10; bases outside the gene matches: 6. There are 13 residues in the CDR3. CDR3 bases: TGTGCCTGGAGTCTCGGACTAGCGGAAGCGCAGTATTTT. Translation gives CAWSLGLAEAQYF.

A few counts support this clone. V gene TRBV9 combines with J gene TRBJ1-2, with 8 nucleotides matching TRBD1. CDR3 size: 16 residues. The V gene's germline CDR1 is SGDLS and CDR2 YYNGEE. After removal of 0 bases from V and 7 bases from J, the junction contained 11 bases not matched to a gene. CDR3 nucleotide sequence: TGTGCCAGCAGCGTAGCGGCCCAGGGGGCTCCGTCTGGCTACACCTTC. Translated: CASSVAAQGAPSGYTF.

The chain employs TRBV18 and TRBJ1-1, with a possible D match to TRBD1 (5 bases). CDR1 KGHSH and CDR2 LQKENI come from the germline V gene. The germline V and J ends were trimmed by 6 bases and 1 base, with 12 bases remaining between them. The CDR3 is 14 amino acids. CDR3 sequence (DNA): TGTGCCAGCTCTCGAGGGGAGGGGAACACTGAAGCTTTCTTT. The encoded protein is CASSRGEGNTEAFF.

Only one count was recorded for this clone. The rearrangement joins TRBV28 to TRBJ1-2, with D uncertain. The CDR3 consists of 13 residues. Trimming removed 7 bases at V and 1 base at J, with 10 bases between. Germline V gives CDR1 MDHEN, CDR2 SYDVKM. The CDR3 nucleotides read TGTGCCAGCAAGCCCTCCGATAACTATGGCTACACCTTC. Protein sequence: CASKPSDNYGYTF.

This clone was recorded once. The chain joins TRBV19 to TRBJ2-2, with a weak D call TRBD1 (6 bases). The CDR3 runs 15 residues. Germline assignment: CDR1 LNHDA and CDR2 SQIVND (reference sequence). V lost 6 bases to trimming and J lost 2 bases, with 13 bases between them. The CDR3, as DNA: TGTGCCAGTAGACAACAGGGAACTAACACCGGGGAGCTGTTTTTT. Translating it yields CASRQQGTNTGELFF.

The chain links TRBV9 to TRBJ2-7; D is ambiguous. Germline V gene sequence: CDR1 SGDLS, CDR2 YYNGEE. Trimming took off 0 bases at V and 3 bases at J, with 10 bases between the two ends. The CDR3 extends over 14 amino acids. In DNA form, the CDR3 reads TGTGCCAGCAGCGTAGACATGGTCAGCTACGAGCAGTACTTC. This codes for CASSVDMVSYEQYF.

The chain links TRBV7-9 to TRBJ2-7; 9 nucleotides align to TRBD2. V was clipped by 3 bases and J by 4 bases; unmatched bases: 4. Germline CDR1 reads SEHNR; CDR2 reads FQNEAQ (reference sequence). The CDR3 totals 14 residues. The CDR3 region is CASSFSGGGYEQYF. The CDR3 DNA is TGTGCCAGCAGCTTTAGCGGGGGCGGTTACGAGCAGTACTTC.

The count of this clone is one. CDR3 protein: CASGAPYEQYF. The CDR3 DNA follows: TGTGCCAGCGGGGCCCCGTACGAGCAGTACTTC. The chain is built from TRBV6-5 and TRBJ2-7; tentative D call: TRBD1 (5 bases). The CDR3 sequence is 11 residues long. V was shortened by 8 bases and J by 4 bases, with 9 bases between the two germline ends. Germline V gives CDR1 MNHEY, CDR2 SVGAGI.

The chain uses TRBV4-3 and TRBJ2-1; 7 bases line up with TRBD2. CDR3 length: 17 residues. V dropped 3 bases and J dropped 4; count of bases not matched to a gene: 12. CDR1 and CDR2 (germline): LGHNA, YSLEER. The CDR3 DNA is TGCGCCAGCAGCCACCTTAGCGGGCCCTCACAGTACAATGAGCAGTTCTTC. This translates into CASSHLSGPSQYNEQFF.

There are a few counts of this clone. The V call is TRBV18, the J call TRBJ1-5; 10 bases line up with TRBD1. CDR3 length equals 18 residues. Germline values: CDR1 KGHSH, CDR2 LQKENI. J lost 0 bases, V lost 0 bases, and 5 bases had no gene match. The CDR3 region is CASSPPDRGSLSNQPQHF. DNA of the CDR3: TGTGCCAGCTCACCACCGGACAGGGGGTCCCTTAGCAATCAGCCCCAGCATTTT.

The J gene is TRBJ2-1, the V gene TRBV27; no firm D call. Per germline, CDR1 MNHEY and CDR2 SMNVEV (reference sequence). The CDR3 is 14 amino acids. V lost 2 bases and J lost 9, with 14 bases in between. The CDR3 protein is CASSLDGAQTEQFF. The CDR3 nucleotides read TGTGCCAGCAGTTTAGACGGAGCCCAAACTGAGCAGTTCTTC.

V and J are TRBV5-3 and TRBJ1-6; weak D call: TRBD1 (5 bases). TRBV5-3 is identified as an open reading frame with a role that is uncertain. The germline V and J ends were trimmed by 8 bases and 7 bases, with 16 bases remaining between them. The CDR3 is made up of 14 amino acids. The CDR3 region has the DNA TGTGCCAGTCCCCAATCGACAGCAAATTCACCCCTCCACTTT. Translated, it gives CASPQSTANSPLHF.

This clone was counted a few times. The rearrangement links TRBV6-5 to TRBJ2-2; TRBD2 might be the D (5 bases). Trimming pared 6 bases from V and 5 bases from J, leaving 13 bases between. Germline values: CDR1 MNHEY, CDR2 SVGAGI. The CDR3 covers 14 residues. DNA of the CDR3: TGTGCCAGCAGACCCTCACTAGAAACCGGGGAGCTGTTTTTT. Amino acid sequence: CASRPSLETGELFF.

The V and J genes are TRBV11-3 and TRBJ2-3; 7 bases match TRBD2. The CDR3 sequence is 16 residues long. Trimming took 5 bases from V and 1 from J; bases not matched to a gene: 9. In germline, CDR1 is SGHNT, CDR2 YENEEA. The CDR3 coding sequence is TGTGCCAGCAGCCCCCGGAAGCGGGAAGGCACAGATACGCAGTATTTT. This sequence encodes CASSPRKREGTDTQYF.

The chain employs TRBV9 and TRBJ2-7; possibly TRBD2 for D (6 bases). CDR1 is SGDLS, CDR2 YYNGEE, per germline. The CDR3 sequence is 14 residues long. V dropped 0 bases and J dropped 4 bases, with 11 bases sitting between them. CDR3 amino acids: CASSVGRGAYEQYF. The CDR3 DNA reads as TGTGCCAGCAGCGTAGGGCGGGGCGCATACGAGCAGTACTTC.